This passage covers 5 T cell receptor beta chains from one sample sequenced in a study of T cells after yellow fever vaccination. From the 5' RACE reads, TCRdb called clonotypes with MiXCR, one entry per CDR3 protein. The sample consists of under 600,000 distinct CDR3 sequences, less than 15% of them appearing once. Sequenced here: PBMCs, sampled on the day of the yellow fever booster vaccination. The receptors were gathered from a man aged 25 to 40 who received the YFV17D yellow fever vaccine.

This clonotype was recorded a few times. V is TRBV6-1 and J is TRBJ2-2, with TRBD1 as a possible D gene (5 bases). Trimming took off 8 bases at V and 4 bases at J, with 11 bases between the two ends. This CDR3 contains 13 residues. Germline loops: CDR1 MNHNS, CDR2 SASEGT. CDR3 nucleotide sequence: TGTGCCAGCGGGGCCAGACTCACCGGGGAGCTGTTTTTT. Amino acids: CASGARLTGELFF.

V is TRBV30 and J is TRBJ2-3; 10 nucleotides match TRBD2. The CDR3 loop spans 16 amino acids. Germline values: CDR1 GTSNPN, CDR2 SVGIG (reference sequence). V lost 3 bases, J lost 2 bases, and 8 bases stayed unmatched. In DNA form, the CDR3 reads TGTGCCTGGAGGACTGGACTAGCGGAGCCCACAGATACGCAGTATTTT. The encoded protein is CAWRTGLAEPTDTQYF.

The chain couples TRBV20-1 to TRBJ2-1; 14 bases align to TRBD2. The CDR3 is made up of 14 amino acids. The germline CDR1 and CDR2 sequences are DFQATT and SNEGSKA (reference sequence). The J segment lost 10 bases and the V segment lost 7 bases, leaving 9 bases of the junction unmatched. CDR3 sequence reads: CSGTPGLAGEEQFF. In DNA form, the CDR3 reads TGCAGTGGTACTCCGGGACTAGCGGGAGAAGAGCAGTTCTTC.

Only a few counts were recorded for this clonotype. The chain uses TRBV7-2 and TRBJ2-7, with D possibly called TRBD1 or TRBD2 (5 bases each). V gave up 6 bases and J gave up 5 bases, with 11 bases separating them. Germline CDR1 is SGHTA and CDR2 is FQGNSA. The CDR3 contains 12 residues. In nucleotides, the CDR3 is TGTGCCAGCAGACGGGGCAGTCACGAGCAGTACTTC. Its translation: CASRRGSHEQYF.

The rearrangement links TRBV19 to TRBJ1-1, with 8 nucleotides matching TRBD1. The CDR3 spans 17 residues. V trimming: 5 bases; J trimming: 4 bases; junction bases outside the gene matches: 15. Germline V lookup: CDR1 LNHDA, CDR2 SQIVND (reference sequence). DNA of the CDR3: TGTGCCAGTAGTGGATACCGGGACAGGTTGCTGGGCACTGAAGCTTTCTTT. This encodes CASSGYRDRLLGTEAFF.